These T cell receptor beta chains were read from a single sample in a study of T cells in Graves' hyperthyroidism and ophthalmopathy. MiXCR, run by TCRdb on the multiplex PCR reads, gives a single entry per CDR3 protein. Among roughly 500,000 distinct CDR3 sequences, roughly 46% were seen once, and the ten largest hold around 20%. The sequencing input was peripheral blood or thyroid tissue (not recorded which). Receptors were obtained from an adult woman with Graves' disease, either hyperthyroidism or ophthalmopathy (not recorded which). Both conserved end residues are part of each CDR3. The order of the fields is CDR3 protein, CDR3 DNA, D gene, J gene, V gene, clone size. A D gene is named only where the DNA matches it firmly. Rows may omit the clone size; those that give it use once, few, many or a size class.

CDR3: CASSLDRDSLPYGYTF
DNA: TGTGCCAGCAGCTTAGACCGGGACAGCCTACCTTATGGCTACACCTTC
D: TRBD1
J: TRBJ1-2
V: TRBV7-2
size: many

CDR3: CASRVGAMNTIYF
DNA: TGTGCCAGTAGAGTTGGGGCGATGAACACCATATATTTT
D: -
J: TRBJ1-3
V: TRBV5-4
size: -

CDR3: CASSPGPRIFF
DNA: TGTGCCAGCAGCCCGGGCCCCCGTATCTTCTTT
D: -
J: TRBJ1-1
V: TRBV7-2
size: few

CDR3: CASSIRLAGQETQYF
DNA: TGTGCCAGCAGCATCAGACTAGCGGGCCAAGAGACCCAGTACTTC
D: TRBD2
J: TRBJ2-5
V: TRBV6-5
size: -

CDR3: CSVVPAGVGGEQYF
DNA: TGCAGCGTTGTTCCAGCGGGAGTAGGAGGCGAGCAGTACTTC
D: TRBD2
J: TRBJ2-7
V: TRBV29-1
size: once

CDR3: CASSYGPLEQYF
DNA: TGTGCCAGCAGTTACGGGCCCCTGGAGCAGTACTTC
D: -
J: TRBJ2-7
V: TRBV6-6
size: many

CDR3: CASSVSGNTDTQYF
DNA: TGTGCCAGCAGCGTCTCCGGGAACACAGATACGCAGTATTTT
D: -
J: TRBJ2-3
V: TRBV9
size: -

CDR3: CASGVGETQHF
DNA: TGTGCCAGCGGGGTCGGAGAGACCCAGCATTTT
D: -
J: TRBJ1-5
V: TRBV7-3
size: -

CDR3: CSTRRPTVYTEAFF
DNA: TGCAGTACTCGCCGGCCCACAGTTTACACTGAAGCTTTCTTT
D: -
J: TRBJ1-1
V: TRBV20-1
size: few

CDR3: CASSLNQRSGVHVEAFF
DNA: TGCGCCAGCAGTCTAAATCAACGATCAGGGGTGCACGTTGAAGCTTTCTTT
D: -
J: TRBJ1-1
V: TRBV4-1
size: many

CDR3: CATSRGSGQEYEQYF
DNA: TGTGCCACCAGCAGAGGATCAGGGCAGGAGTACGAGCAGTACTTC
D: -
J: TRBJ2-7
V: TRBV15
size: -

CDR3: CASRGTRNNQPQHF
DNA: TGTGCCAGTAGGGGGACGAGGAACAATCAGCCCCAGCATTTT
D: -
J: TRBJ1-5
V: TRBV19
size: -

CDR3: CSARDLMTGGYGYTF
DNA: TGCAGTGCTAGAGATCTCATGACAGGGGGGTATGGCTACACCTTC
D: TRBD1
J: TRBJ1-2
V: TRBV20-1
size: -

CDR3: CASSLARQEELFF
DNA: TGTGCCAGCAGCTTAGCGCGACAGGAGGAGCTGTTTTTT
D: -
J: TRBJ2-2
V: TRBV7-2
size: many

CDR3: CASSERKGAYEQYF
DNA: TGTGCCAGCAGTGAAAGAAAGGGGGCCTACGAGCAGTACTTC
D: -
J: TRBJ2-7
V: TRBV6-1
size: many

CDR3: CASSLNRRGPGLAVYEQYF
DNA: TGTGCCAGCAGCCTGAATAGACGGGGACCGGGACTAGCAGTCTACGAGCAGTACTTC
D: TRBD2
J: TRBJ2-7
V: TRBV7-9
size: many

CDR3: CASSHRMYGYTF
DNA: TGTGCCAGCAGCCATCGGATGTATGGCTACACCTTC
D: -
J: TRBJ1-2
V: TRBV7-8
size: -

CDR3: CASSTHRSPGANVLTF
DNA: TGTGCCAGCAGCACCCACCGAAGTCCTGGGGCCAACGTCCTGACTTTC
D: -
J: TRBJ2-6
V: TRBV28
size: many

CDR3: CASSGQGTYNSPLHF
DNA: TGTGCCAGCAGTGGACAGGGGACCTATAATTCACCCCTCCACTTT
D: TRBD1
J: TRBJ1-6
V: TRBV2
size: -

CDR3: CAWSRGIAEVYEQYF
DNA: TGTGCCTGGAGTCGGGGTATAGCGGAAGTCTACGAGCAGTACTTC
D: -
J: TRBJ2-7
V: TRBV30
size: -

CDR3: CASGTGNQPQHF
DNA: TGTGCCAGCGGGACAGGAAATCAGCCCCAGCATTTT
D: TRBD1
J: TRBJ1-5
V: TRBV7-3
size: few

CDR3: CTSSITGGAYEQYF
DNA: TGTACCAGTAGTATAACAGGGGGCGCCTACGAGCAGTACTTC
D: TRBD1
J: TRBJ2-7
V: TRBV19
size: many

CDR3: CSARGEGEQYF
DNA: TGCAGTGCTAGAGGTGAAGGAGAGCAGTACTTC
D: -
J: TRBJ2-7
V: TRBV20-1
size: -

CDR3: CASSFERGAEQYF
DNA: TGTGCCAGCAGCTTCGAACGCGGGGCTGAGCAGTACTTC
D: -
J: TRBJ2-7
V: TRBV7-9
size: -

CDR3: CASSLVTNTEAFF
DNA: TGCGCCAGCAGCTTGGTTACGAACACTGAAGCTTTCTTT
D: -
J: TRBJ1-1
V: TRBV5-1
size: many

CDR3: CASSPTGGMNTEAFF
DNA: TGTGCCAGCAGCCCCACCGGGGGGATGAACACTGAAGCTTTCTTT
D: -
J: TRBJ1-1
V: TRBV7-9
size: few

CDR3: CATSDWTSIAFF
DNA: TGTGCCACCAGTGATTGGACGAGCATAGCTTTCTTT
D: -
J: TRBJ1-1
V: TRBV7-2
size: few

CDR3: CASSYSGVGSYNSPLHF
DNA: TGTGCCAGCAGTTACTCAGGGGTGGGCTCCTATAATTCACCCCTCCACTTT
D: -
J: TRBJ1-6
V: TRBV6-5
size: many

CDR3: CASSQSPRDKNTEAFF
DNA: TGCGCCAGCAGCCAATCCCCCAGGGACAAGAACACTGAAGCTTTCTTT
D: -
J: TRBJ1-1
V: TRBV4-1
size: -

CDR3: CAIRGTGPQETQYF
DNA: TGTGCCATCAGGGGGACAGGGCCCCAAGAGACCCAGTACTTC
D: TRBD1
J: TRBJ2-5
V: TRBV10-3
size: -

CDR3: CASSQQALAGYTF
DNA: TGCGCCAGCAGCCAACAGGCACTAGCGGGCTACACCTTC
D: -
J: TRBJ1-2
V: TRBV5-1
size: once

CDR3: CASSGGQGLEAFF
DNA: TGTGCCAGCAGTGGGGGACAGGGCCTTGAAGCTTTCTTT
D: TRBD1
J: TRBJ1-1
V: TRBV2
size: few

CDR3: CASRSGWYNSPLHF
DNA: TGTGCCAGCAGGTCAGGGTGGTATAATTCACCCCTCCACTTT
D: -
J: TRBJ1-6
V: TRBV2
size: many

CDR3: CASSLGGVAKAYTF
DNA: TGCGCCAGCAGCTTGGGGGGGGTAGCGAAGGCCTACACCTTC
D: -
J: TRBJ1-2
V: TRBV5-1
size: -

CDR3: CASRGPPTNYGYTF
DNA: TGTGCCAGTCGGGGACCCCCTACTAACTATGGCTACACCTTC
D: -
J: TRBJ1-2
V: TRBV2
size: -

CDR3: CASSARGAPNTGELFF
DNA: TGTGCCAGCAGCGCGCGAGGGGCCCCGAACACCGGGGAGCTGTTTTTT
D: -
J: TRBJ2-2
V: TRBV7-1
size: -

CDR3: CASSLGGAGAYEQYF
DNA: TGTGCCAGCAGCCTAGGTGGGGCGGGAGCCTACGAGCAGTACTTC
D: TRBD2
J: TRBJ2-7
V: TRBV13
size: many

CDR3: CASSLREAYEQYF
DNA: TGTGCCAGCAGCTTGCGGGAGGCATACGAGCAGTACTTC
D: TRBD2
J: TRBJ2-7
V: TRBV7-9
size: many

CDR3: CSARRTGEVLGYGYTF
DNA: TGCAGTGCTAGACGGACAGGTGAAGTGCTCGGCTATGGCTACACCTTC
D: TRBD1
J: TRBJ1-2
V: TRBV20-1
size: -

CDR3: CAISESMGNTEAFF
DNA: TGTGCCATCAGTGAGTCAATGGGGAACACTGAAGCTTTCTTT
D: -
J: TRBJ1-1
V: TRBV10-3
size: few

CDR3: CTSSRVWSSYEQYF
DNA: TGTACCAGCAGCCGGGTATGGAGCTCCTACGAGCAGTACTTC
D: -
J: TRBJ2-7
V: TRBV7-9
size: -

CDR3: CASRGTGGGGYTF
DNA: TGCGCCAGCAGAGGGACAGGGGGCGGCGGCTACACCTTC
D: TRBD1
J: TRBJ1-2
V: TRBV5-1
size: -

CDR3: CASTIAYQETQHF
DNA: TGTGCCAGCACCATAGCGTACCAAGAGACCCAGCATTTT
D: -
J: TRBJ1-5
V: TRBV7-2
size: -

CDR3: CASNPARVSGNTIYF
DNA: TGTGCCAGCAACCCGGCCAGGGTTTCAGGAAACACCATATATTTT
D: -
J: TRBJ1-3
V: TRBV7-9
size: many

CDR3: CASSESRAGGPRYEQYF
DNA: TGCGCCAGCAGTGAGTCGAGGGCGGGAGGGCCGCGGTACGAGCAGTACTTC
D: TRBD2
J: TRBJ2-7
V: TRBV10-2
size: -